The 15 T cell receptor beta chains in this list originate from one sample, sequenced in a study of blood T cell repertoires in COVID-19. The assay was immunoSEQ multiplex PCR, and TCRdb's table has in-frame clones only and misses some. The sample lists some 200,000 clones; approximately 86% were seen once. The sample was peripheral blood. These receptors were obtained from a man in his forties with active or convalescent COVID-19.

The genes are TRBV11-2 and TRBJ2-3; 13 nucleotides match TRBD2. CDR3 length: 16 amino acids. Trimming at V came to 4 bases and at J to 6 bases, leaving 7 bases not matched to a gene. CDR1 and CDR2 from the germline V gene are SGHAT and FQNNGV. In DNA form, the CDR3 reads TGTGCCAGCAGCTCCTCGACTAGCGGGGGGTCGGATACGCAGTATTTT. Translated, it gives CASSSSTSGGSDTQYF.

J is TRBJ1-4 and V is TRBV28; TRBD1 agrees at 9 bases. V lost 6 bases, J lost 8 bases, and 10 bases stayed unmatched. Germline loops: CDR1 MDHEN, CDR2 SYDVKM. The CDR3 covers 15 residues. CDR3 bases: TGTGCCAGCAGATTCCGGGACAGGGCGGCGGAAAAACTGTTTTTT. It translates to CASRFRDRAAEKLFF.

DNA for the CDR3: TGTGCCAGCAGTTATCGAGGGAACACTGAAGCTTTCTTT. Residues: CASSYRGNTEAFF. The V gene is TRBV6-5, the J gene TRBJ1-1; D remains unclear. Germline loops: CDR1 MNHEY, CDR2 SVGAGI. V lost 3 bases, J lost 1 base, and 6 bases lay in between. The CDR3 spans 13 residues.

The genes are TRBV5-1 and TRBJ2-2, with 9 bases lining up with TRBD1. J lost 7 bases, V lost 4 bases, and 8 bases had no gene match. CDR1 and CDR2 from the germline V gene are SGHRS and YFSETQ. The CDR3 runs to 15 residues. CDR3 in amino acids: CASSPNGQGIGELFF. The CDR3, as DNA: TGCGCCAGCAGCCCGAATGGACAGGGGATCGGGGAGCTGTTTTTT. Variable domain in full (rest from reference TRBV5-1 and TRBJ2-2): KAGVTQTPRYLIKTRGQQVTLSCSPISGHRSVSWYQQTPGQGLQFLFEYFSETQRNKGNFPGRFSGRQFSNSRSEMNVSTLELGDSALYLCASSPNGQGIGELFFGEGSRLTVL.

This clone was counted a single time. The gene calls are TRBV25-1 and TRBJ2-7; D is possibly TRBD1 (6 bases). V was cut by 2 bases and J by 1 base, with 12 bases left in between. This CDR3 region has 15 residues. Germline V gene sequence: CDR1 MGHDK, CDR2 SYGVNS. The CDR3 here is CASSEPAGDSYEQYF. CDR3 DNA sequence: TGTGCCAGCAGTGAACCGGCAGGGGATTCCTACGAGCAGTACTTC.

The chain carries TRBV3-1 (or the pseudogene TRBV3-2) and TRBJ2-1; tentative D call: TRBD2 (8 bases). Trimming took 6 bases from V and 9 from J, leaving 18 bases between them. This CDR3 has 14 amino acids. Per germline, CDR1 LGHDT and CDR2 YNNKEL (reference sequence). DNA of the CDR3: TGTGCCAGCAGTCGGGGGGGAGGGGACAGTGAGCAGTTCTTC. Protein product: CASSRGGGDSEQFF.

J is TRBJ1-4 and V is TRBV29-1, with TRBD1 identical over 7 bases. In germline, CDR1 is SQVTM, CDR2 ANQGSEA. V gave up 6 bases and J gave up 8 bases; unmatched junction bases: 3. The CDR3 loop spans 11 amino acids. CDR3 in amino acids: CSVLTGEKLFF. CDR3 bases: TGCAGCGTGCTGACAGGGGAAAAACTGTTTTTT.

The CDR3 spells CASSERLVLADYNEQFF. CDR3 sequence (DNA): TGTGCCAGCAGTGAACGATTGGTACTAGCGGACTACAATGAGCAGTTCTTC. The chain couples TRBV2 to TRBJ2-1, with 8 positions matching TRBD2. CDR1 and CDR2 (germline): SNHLY, FYNNEI. The CDR3 has 17 residues. Trimming removed 2 bases from V and 3 bases from J; junction bases left unmatched: 9. The full variable domain, in which reference TRBV2 and TRBJ2-1 provide the parts outside the CDR3, is EPEVTQTPSHQVTQMGQEVILRCVPISNHLYFYWYRQILGQKVEFLVSFYNNEISEKSEIFDDQFSVERPDGSNFTLKIRSTKLEDSAMYFCASSERLVLADYNEQFFGPGTRLTVL.

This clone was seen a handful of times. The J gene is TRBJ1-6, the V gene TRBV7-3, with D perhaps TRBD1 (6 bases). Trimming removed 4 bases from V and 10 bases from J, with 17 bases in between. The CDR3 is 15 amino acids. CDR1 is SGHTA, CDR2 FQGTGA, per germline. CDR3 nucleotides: TGTGCCAGCAGCTATACTACAGGGCAAAACTCACCCCTCCACTTT. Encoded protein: CASSYTTGQNSPLHF.

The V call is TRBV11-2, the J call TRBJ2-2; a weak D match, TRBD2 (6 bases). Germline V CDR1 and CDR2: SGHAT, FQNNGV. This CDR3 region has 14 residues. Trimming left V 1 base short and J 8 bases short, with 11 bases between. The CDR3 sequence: CASSLGRGTGELFF. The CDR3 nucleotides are TGTGCCAGCAGCTTAGGGAGGGGCACGGGGGAGCTGTTTTTT.

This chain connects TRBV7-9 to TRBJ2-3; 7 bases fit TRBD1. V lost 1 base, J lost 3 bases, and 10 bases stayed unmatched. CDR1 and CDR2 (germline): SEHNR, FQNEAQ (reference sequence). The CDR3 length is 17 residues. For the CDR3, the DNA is TGTGCCAGCAGCTTAGGTAACAGGGGATCTAGAACAGATACGCAGTATTTT. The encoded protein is CASSLGNRGSRTDTQYF.

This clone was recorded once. The CDR3 loop is CASSRGDGNTIYF. In nucleotides, the CDR3 is TGCGCCAGCAGCCGGGGTGATGGAAACACCATATATTTT. The rearrangement uses TRBV5-1 and TRBJ1-3, with D unclear. Trimming took 4 bases from V and 3 from J, leaving 8 bases between them. CDR1 and CDR2 (germline): SGHRS, YFSETQ. The CDR3 totals 13 residues.

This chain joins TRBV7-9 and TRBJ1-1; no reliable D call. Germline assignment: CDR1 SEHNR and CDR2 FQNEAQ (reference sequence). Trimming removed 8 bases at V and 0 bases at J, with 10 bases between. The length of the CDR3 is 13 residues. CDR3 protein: CASGGFLNTEAFF. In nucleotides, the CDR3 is TGTGCCAGCGGAGGGTTCCTGAACACTGAAGCTTTCTTT.

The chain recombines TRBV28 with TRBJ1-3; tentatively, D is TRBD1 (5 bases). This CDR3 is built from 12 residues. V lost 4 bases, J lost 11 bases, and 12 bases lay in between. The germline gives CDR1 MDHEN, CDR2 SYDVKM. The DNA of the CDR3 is TGTGCCAGCAGTTCGGCCAGGGATCCCATATATTTT. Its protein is CASSSARDPIYF.

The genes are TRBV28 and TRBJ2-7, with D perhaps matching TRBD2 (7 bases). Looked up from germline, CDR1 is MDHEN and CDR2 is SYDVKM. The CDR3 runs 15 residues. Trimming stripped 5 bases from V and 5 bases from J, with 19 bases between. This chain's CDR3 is CASSPLGGAINEQYF. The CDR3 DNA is TGTGCCAGCAGTCCCCTGGGGGGGGCGATAAACGAGCAGTACTTC. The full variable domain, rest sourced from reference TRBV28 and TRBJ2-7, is DVKVTQSSRYLVKRTGEKVFLECVQDMDHENMFWYRQDPGLGLRLIYFSYDVKMKEKGDIPEGYSVSREKKERFSLILESASTNQTSMYLCASSPLGGAINEQYFGPGTRLTVT.